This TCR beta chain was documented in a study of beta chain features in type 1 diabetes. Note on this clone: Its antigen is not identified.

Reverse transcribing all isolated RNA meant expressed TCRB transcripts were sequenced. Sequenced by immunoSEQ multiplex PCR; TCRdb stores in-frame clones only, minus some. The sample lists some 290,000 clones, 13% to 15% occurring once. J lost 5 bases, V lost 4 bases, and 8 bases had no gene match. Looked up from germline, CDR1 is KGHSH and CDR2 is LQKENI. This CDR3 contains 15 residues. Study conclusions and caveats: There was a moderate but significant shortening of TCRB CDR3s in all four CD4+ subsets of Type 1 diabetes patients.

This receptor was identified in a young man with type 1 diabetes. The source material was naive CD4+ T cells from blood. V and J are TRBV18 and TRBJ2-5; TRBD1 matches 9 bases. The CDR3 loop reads CASSLPGQGGETQYF. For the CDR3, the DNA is TGTGCCAGCTCACTCCCGGGACAGGGAGGCGAGACCCAGTACTTC.